The sequence of this T cell receptor beta chain was determined in a study of high-grade serous ovarian cancer treatment subgroups. The overall study: On average, 14,192 reads and 7,000 to 8,500 unique TCR beta rearrangements were obtained per sample. The study's findings and limits: Spatial context was lost because tumors were sequenced in bulk. The analyses considered CDR3 and ignored CDR1 and CDR2.

Tumor samples were obtained before definitive surgery or chemotherapy. Germline V gene data show CDR1 as MDHEN and CDR2 as SYDVKM. This CDR3 has 16 residues. V gave up 6 bases and J gave up 0 bases, with 15 bases separating them. About this clone itself: Its matching antigen is unknown.

TCRdb keeps only in-frame clones here, not all; method: immunoSEQ multiplex PCR. The table lists under 3,500 clones, approximately 68% of them singletons, with approximately 5% in the top ten. This receptor was obtained from a human donor with high-grade serous ovarian cancer. The chain joins TRBV28 to TRBJ1-5, with D tentatively TRBD1 (5 bases). The sequencing sample was made of tumor tissue. CDR3: CASSPPGLYSNQPQHF. CDR3 coding DNA: TGTGCCAGCAGCCCCCCGGGGCTCTATAGCAATCAGCCCCAGCATTTT.